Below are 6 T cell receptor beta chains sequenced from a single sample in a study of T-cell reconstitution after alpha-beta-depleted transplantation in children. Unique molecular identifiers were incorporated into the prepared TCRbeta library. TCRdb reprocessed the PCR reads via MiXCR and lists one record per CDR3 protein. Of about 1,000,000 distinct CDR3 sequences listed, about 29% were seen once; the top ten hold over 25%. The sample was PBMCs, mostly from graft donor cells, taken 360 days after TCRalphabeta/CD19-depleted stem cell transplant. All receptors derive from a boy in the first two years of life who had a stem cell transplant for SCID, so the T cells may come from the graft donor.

CDR3 DNA sequence: TGCAGTGCCTTCAGACTCCCCGCGGGGAATGGCTACGAGCAGTACTTC. This sequence encodes CSAFRLPAGNGYEQYF. This chain joins TRBV20-1 and TRBJ2-7; D is possibly TRBD2 (6 bases). Trimming pared 6 bases from V and 3 bases from J, leaving 24 bases between. Germline V CDR1 and CDR2: DFQATT, SNEGSKA (reference sequence). This CDR3 has 16 amino acids.

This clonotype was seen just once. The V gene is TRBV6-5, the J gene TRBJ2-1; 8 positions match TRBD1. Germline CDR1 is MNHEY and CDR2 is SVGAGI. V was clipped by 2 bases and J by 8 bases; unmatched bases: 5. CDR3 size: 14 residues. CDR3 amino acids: CASSYGQGFDEQFF. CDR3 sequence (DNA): TGTGCCAGCAGTTACGGACAGGGCTTCGATGAGCAGTTCTTC.

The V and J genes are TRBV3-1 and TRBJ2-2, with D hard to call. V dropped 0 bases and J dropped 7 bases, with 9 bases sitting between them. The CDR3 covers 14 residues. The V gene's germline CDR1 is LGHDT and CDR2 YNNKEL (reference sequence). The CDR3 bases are TGTGCCAGCAGCCAAGAACCTACGGTCGGGGAGCTGTTTTTT. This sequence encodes CASSQEPTVGELFF.

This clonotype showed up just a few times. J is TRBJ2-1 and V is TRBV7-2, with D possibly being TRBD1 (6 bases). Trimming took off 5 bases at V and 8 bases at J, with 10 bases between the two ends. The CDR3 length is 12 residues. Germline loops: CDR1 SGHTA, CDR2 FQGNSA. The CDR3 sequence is CASSTGFDEQFF. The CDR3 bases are TGTGCCAGCAGCACAGGGTTCGATGAGCAGTTCTTC. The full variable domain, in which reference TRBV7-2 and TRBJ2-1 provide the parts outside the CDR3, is GAGVSQSPSNKVTEKGKDVELRCDPISGHTALYWYRQSLGQGLEFLIYFQGNSAPDKSGLPSDRFSAERTGGSVSTLTIQRTQQEDSAVYLCASSTGFDEQFFGPGTRLTVL.

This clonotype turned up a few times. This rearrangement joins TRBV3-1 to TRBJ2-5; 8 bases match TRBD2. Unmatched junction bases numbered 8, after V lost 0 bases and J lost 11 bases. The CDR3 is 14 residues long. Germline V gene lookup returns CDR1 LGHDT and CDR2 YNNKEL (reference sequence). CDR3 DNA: TGTGCCAGCAGCCAAGATTTGACTAGCGTCGGTCAGTACTTC. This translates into CASSQDLTSVGQYF.

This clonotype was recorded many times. This CDR3 reads CASSLSRDTIYF. The CDR3 DNA is TGTGCCAGCAGCTTGAGTAGGGACACCATATATTTT. The V gene is TRBV7-8, the J gene TRBJ1-3; D is uncertain. The CDR3 sequence is 12 residues long. CDR1 and CDR2 (germline): SGHVS, FQNEAQ. V lost 3 bases and J lost 8, with 8 bases in between. Looking up the rest from reference TRBV7-8 and TRBJ1-3 gives the full variable domain: GAGVSQSPRYKVAKRGQDVALRCDPISGHVSLFWYQQALGQGPEFLTYFQNEAQLDKSGLPSDRFFAERPEGSVSTLKIQRTQQEDSAVYLCASSLSRDTIYFGEGSWLTVV.